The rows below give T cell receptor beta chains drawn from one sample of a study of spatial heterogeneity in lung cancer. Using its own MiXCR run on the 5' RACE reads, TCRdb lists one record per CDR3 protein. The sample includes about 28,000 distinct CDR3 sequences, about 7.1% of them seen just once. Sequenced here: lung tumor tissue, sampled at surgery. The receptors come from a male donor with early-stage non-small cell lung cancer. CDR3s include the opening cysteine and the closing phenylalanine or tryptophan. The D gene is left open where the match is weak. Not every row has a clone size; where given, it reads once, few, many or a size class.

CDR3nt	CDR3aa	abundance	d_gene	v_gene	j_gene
TGTGCCAGCAGCTTAGAGGAGTATGGCTACACCTTC	CASSLEEYGYTF	NA	NA	TRBV7-9	TRBJ1-2
TGTGCCAGCAGCTTTCAGCGCCGAACAGATACGCAGTATTTT	CASSFQRRTDTQYF	few	NA	TRBV7-9	TRBJ2-3
TGCGCCAGCAGCTTCGCCGGGACAGGGGTGATGAACACTGAAGCTTTCTTT	CASSFAGTGVMNTEAFF	medium-sized	TRBD1	TRBV5-1	TRBJ1-1
TGTGCCAGCAGCAGGGGGCTAGGACTGCACTCTGGGGCCAACGTCCTGACTTTC	CASSRGLGLHSGANVLTF	medium-sized	TRBD1	TRBV28	TRBJ2-6
TGCGCCAGCAGCTTTGAGGGCGGGATTTCACCCCTCCACTTT	CASSFEGGISPLHF	many	NA	TRBV5-1	TRBJ1-6
TGTGCCAGCAGCCCAAGGACAGGGGCCACCGGGGAGCTGTTTTTT	CASSPRTGATGELFF	many	TRBD1	TRBV7-6	TRBJ2-2
TGCAGTGCTAGAGATCCGAGCTTCCAGTACGAGCAGTACTTC	CSARDPSFQYEQYF	many	NA	TRBV20-1	TRBJ2-7
TGCGCCAGCAGCTTGGGGGGACCAGGGATGGACGGTGGTGAGCAGTTCTTC	CASSLGGPGMDGGEQFF	many	NA	TRBV5-1	TRBJ2-1
TGTGCCAGCAGCCCCCGCCGGGACAGGGCTTTCTACGAGCAGTACTTC	CASSPRRDRAFYEQYF	medium-sized	TRBD1	TRBV11-2	TRBJ2-7
TGCAGTGCAACCGAGGGTAGCTCCTATAATTCACCCCTCCACTTT	CSATEGSSYNSPLHF	NA	NA	TRBV20-1	TRBJ1-6
TGTGCCAGCAGCTTGGGGACAGCCTCCCAGGGGACCCAGTACTTC	CASSLGTASQGTQYF	few	NA	TRBV5-5	TRBJ2-5
TGTGCCGGCAGTCAGCTAGCGGGGGGATCCTACAATGAGCAGTTCTTC	CAGSQLAGGSYNEQFF	NA	TRBD2	TRBV6-2/TRBV6-3	TRBJ2-1
TGTGCCAGCAGTTTGAGGAGCACCGGGGAGCTGTTTTTT	CASSLRSTGELFF	many	NA	TRBV12-3/TRBV12-4	TRBJ2-2
TGTGCCAGCAGTTACGAGAGCTCCTATAATTCACCCCTCCACTTT	CASSYESSYNSPLHF	NA	NA	TRBV6-5	TRBJ1-6
TGCAGTGCTCTTGCCCCTCGGGGCCCAGATACGCAGTATTTT	CSALAPRGPDTQYF	few	NA	TRBV20-1	TRBJ2-3
TGTGCCAGCAGATCCCTTGGGTTGGTGGATAATTCACCCCTCCACTTT	CASRSLGLVDNSPLHF	many	NA	TRBV27	TRBJ1-6
TGTGCCAGCAGTGAATGGGGAGGGGGCGCGGAGACCCAGTACTTC	CASSEWGGGAETQYF	few	NA	TRBV2	TRBJ2-5
TGTGCCAGCAGCTACACAGGGGGGAGGGAGACCCAGTACTTC	CASSYTGGRETQYF	NA	TRBD1	TRBV7-9	TRBJ2-5
TGTGCCAGCAGTTACATGCGCGGGACAGAAGCTTTCTTT	CASSYMRGTEAFF	many	NA	TRBV6-5	TRBJ1-1
TGTGCCAGCAGTTCAACAGGGTCCCCTTACTACAATGAGCAGTTCTTC	CASSSTGSPYYNEQFF	many	NA	TRBV6-5	TRBJ2-1
TGCAGTGCTAGAGGGGGGAGCTCTGGAAACACCATATATTTT	CSARGGSSGNTIYF	medium-sized	NA	TRBV20-1	TRBJ1-3
TGTGCCAGCAGGCCCTCGGGGGGCGGCGAGCAGTACTTC	CASRPSGGGEQYF	NA	NA	TRBV7-6	TRBJ2-7
TGCAGTGCTAGATCCGGGTTTGACCAGCCCCAGCATTTT	CSARSGFDQPQHF	few	NA	TRBV20-1	TRBJ1-5
TGTGCCAGCAGCTTGCGGGGGGCGCCCGGGGCCAACGTCCTGACTTTC	CASSLRGAPGANVLTF	NA	TRBD2	TRBV11-2	TRBJ2-6
TGTGCCAGCAGTTCTACAGGGGGCTTTTCCTACGAGCAGTACTTC	CASSSTGGFSYEQYF	many	TRBD1	TRBV28	TRBJ2-7
TGTGCCAGCAGTCTCTTCGGGACAGACAACTACGAGCAGTACTTC	CASSLFGTDNYEQYF	many	TRBD1	TRBV27	TRBJ2-7
TGTGCCAGCAGTTTGGGGGGTCCGGAGTCGCCCCTCCACTTT	CASSLGGPESPLHF	many	NA	TRBV12-3/TRBV12-4	TRBJ1-6
TGCAGCGTTGAACTTTTGGCAGGGTCAGGCGAGCAGTACTTC	CSVELLAGSGEQYF	many	NA	TRBV29-1	TRBJ2-7
TGTGCCAGCAGTCCCCACGGCGGATCCAACACCGGGGAGCTGTTTTTT	CASSPHGGSNTGELFF	many	NA	TRBV9	TRBJ2-2
TGTGCCAGCAGCGTGGGGGCCTCCTACAATGAGCAGTTCTTC	CASSVGASYNEQFF	few	NA	TRBV5-5	TRBJ2-1
TGCAGTGAGGCAGGGTCGGACACTGAAGCTTTCTTT	CSEAGSDTEAFF	many	NA	TRBV20-1	TRBJ1-1
TGCGCCAGCAGTAGACAGGGTAGGACTGAAGCTTTCTTT	CASSRQGRTEAFF	NA	TRBD1	TRBV10-2	TRBJ1-1
TGTGCCAGCAGTCCCTGGGCCCCTCCTTACAATGAGCAGTTCTTC	CASSPWAPPYNEQFF	many	NA	TRBV27	TRBJ2-1
TGTGCCAGCTCCCCAGCCGGGACAGGTTACAATGAGCAGTTCTTC	CASSPAGTGYNEQFF	many	TRBD1	TRBV12-3/TRBV12-4	TRBJ2-1
TGTGCCAGCAGTTACAGAAACTATGGCTACACCTTC	CASSYRNYGYTF	NA	NA	TRBV7-2	TRBJ1-2
TGCGCCAGCAGCTTGGGGGACATCTACAATGAGCAGTTCTTC	CASSLGDIYNEQFF	many	NA	TRBV5-1	TRBJ2-1
TGTGCCAGCAGCTTAGGGACAGGCCCCCAAGAGACCCAGTACTTC	CASSLGTGPQETQYF	many	TRBD1	TRBV7-9	TRBJ2-5
TGTGCCAGCAGCTTAGAGGGGGCATACACCGGGGAGCTGTTTTTT	CASSLEGAYTGELFF	NA	TRBD1	TRBV7-8	TRBJ2-2
TGCGCCAGCAGCTACACAGGGGATTCTTCACCCCTCCACTTT	CASSYTGDSSPLHF	NA	TRBD1	TRBV5-1	TRBJ1-6
TGCAGTGCTAGAGATTCGCGTAGCTACGAGCAGTACTTC	CSARDSRSYEQYF	many	NA	TRBV20-1	TRBJ2-7
TGTGCCATCAGTGCGGGGGGTAGAAATGAGCAGTTCTTC	CAISAGGRNEQFF	many	TRBD2	TRBV10-3	TRBJ2-1
TGTGCCAGCAGCTTAGGGGCCGCGTCCTACAATGAGCAGTTCTTC	CASSLGAASYNEQFF	many	NA	TRBV7-6	TRBJ2-1
TGTGCCTGGAGTGATTTGAACACTGAAGCTTTCTTT	CAWSDLNTEAFF	many	NA	TRBV30	TRBJ1-1
TGTGCCACCAGAGGGGTCTACAATGAGCAGTTCTTC	CATRGVYNEQFF	many	NA	TRBV27	TRBJ2-1
TGTGCCAGCAGCTTTACGGGAAACACCGGGGAGCTGTTTTTT	CASSFTGNTGELFF	few	NA	TRBV13	TRBJ2-2
TGTGCCAGCAGTGACCTTCAGGGAAGGGCCACCTACGAGCAGTACTTC	CASSDLQGRATYEQYF	NA	NA	TRBV2	TRBJ2-7
TGTGCCAGCTCAACCAACCCGACAGGGGTTGAAAAACTGTTTTTT	CASSTNPTGVEKLFF	many	TRBD1	TRBV18	TRBJ1-4
TGTGCCAGCAGCCCTCGTCCCGGGACAGGGACCGAGCAGTTCTTC	CASSPRPGTGTEQFF	many	TRBD1	TRBV11-2	TRBJ2-1
TGTGCCAGCAGCCAAGATACAGGCGTCGGGACCGGGGAGCTGTTTTTT	CASSQDTGVGTGELFF	many	NA	TRBV4-2	TRBJ2-2
TGCAGGGCCCCCAGGGGGGCTCGGCGTGATGAGCAGTTCTTC	CRAPRGARRDEQFF	many	NA	TRBV20-1	TRBJ2-1
TGCGCCAGCAGCCATCCAGGACAGGGTGAAGCTTTCTTT	CASSHPGQGEAFF	many	TRBD1	TRBV4-3	TRBJ1-1
TGTGCCAGCAGCCAACGGCCACTTACCCCCTCTGGAAACACCATATATTTT	CASSQRPLTPSGNTIYF	few	NA	TRBV4-2	TRBJ1-3
TGTGCCAGCAGCTTAGGCAGCGATAATTCACCCCTCCACTTT	CASSLGSDNSPLHF	NA	NA	TRBV7-9	TRBJ1-6
TGCAGTGCTAGTACTAGCGGGGGGTACCAAGAGACCCAGTACTTC	CSASTSGGYQETQYF	few	TRBD2	TRBV20-1	TRBJ2-5